This TCR beta chain was found in a study of blood T cell repertoires in COVID-19. Across the study: The study drew acute and convalescent COVID-19 samples from the United States, Italy and Spain. T cells, B-cell-depleted T cells, or PBMCs supplied cDNA or gDNA.

Method: immunoSEQ multiplex PCR; TCRdb's copy keeps in-frame clones and lacks some. The table includes some 190,000 clones, roughly four fifths detected once. This CDR3 spans 15 amino acids. Germline V gives CDR1 LGHDT, CDR2 YNNKEL (reference sequence). The V and J ends lost 2 bases and 5 bases, in that order; junction bases with no gene match: 3. The chain couples TRBV3-1 (or the pseudogene TRBV3-2) to TRBJ2-3, with 11 nucleotides matching TRBD2. Sequencing was performed on peripheral blood. This sequence was found in an older woman with active or convalescent COVID-19. CDR3 sequence (DNA): TGTGCCAGCAGCCAAATAGGACTAGCGGGAGATACGCAGTATTTT. Its translation is CASSQIGLAGDTQYF.